The text below deals with one T cell receptor (beta chain). This entry comes from a study of T cell changes during pregnancy in multiple sclerosis. Some clones are missing from TCRdb's copy, which holds only in-frame ones; the method was immunoSEQ multiplex PCR. The table lists tens of thousands of clones, 92% of them singletons, with about 4.9% in the top ten. The V end was cut by 9 bases, the J end by 13 bases, with 10 bases between. Germline V gene lookup returns CDR1 MNHEY and CDR2 SMNVEV (reference sequence). The CDR3 length is 9 residues. Sample: peripheral blood, taken in the first trimester of pregnancy. The clonotype comes from a female donor in good health, enrolled as a control in a pregnancy study. The chain uses TRBV27 and TRBJ2-4, with TRBD2 as a possible D gene (6 bases). The CDR3 reads CARLGGQYF. CDR3 DNA sequence: TGTGCCAGACTAGGAGGGCAGTACTTC.